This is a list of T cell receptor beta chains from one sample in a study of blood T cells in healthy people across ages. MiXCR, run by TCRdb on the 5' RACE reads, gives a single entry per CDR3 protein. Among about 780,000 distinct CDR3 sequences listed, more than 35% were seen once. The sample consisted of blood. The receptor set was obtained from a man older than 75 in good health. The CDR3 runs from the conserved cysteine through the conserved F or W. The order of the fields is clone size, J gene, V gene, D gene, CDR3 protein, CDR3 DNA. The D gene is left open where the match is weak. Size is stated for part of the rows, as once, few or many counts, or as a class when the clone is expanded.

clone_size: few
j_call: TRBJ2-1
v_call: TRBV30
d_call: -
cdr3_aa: CAWSAMEYNEQFF
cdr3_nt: TGTGCCTGGAGTGCTATGGAATACAATGAGCAGTTCTTC

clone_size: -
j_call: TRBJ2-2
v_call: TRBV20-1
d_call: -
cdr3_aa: CSARDPRRGTGELFF
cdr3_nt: TGCAGTGCTAGAGATCCCCGCCGGGGCACCGGGGAGCTGTTTTTT

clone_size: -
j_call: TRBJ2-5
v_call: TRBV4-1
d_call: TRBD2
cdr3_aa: CASSQVASGQETQYF
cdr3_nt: TGCGCCAGCAGCCAAGTAGCTAGCGGTCAAGAGACCCAGTACTTC

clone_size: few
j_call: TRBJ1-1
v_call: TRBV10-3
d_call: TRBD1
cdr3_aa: CAISPGQGRNTEAFF
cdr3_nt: TGTGCCATCAGTCCGGGACAGGGACGGAACACTGAAGCTTTCTTT

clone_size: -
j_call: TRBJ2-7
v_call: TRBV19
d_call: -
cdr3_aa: CASSREMNHEQYF
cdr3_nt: TGTGCCAGTAGTAGGGAGATGAACCACGAGCAGTACTTC

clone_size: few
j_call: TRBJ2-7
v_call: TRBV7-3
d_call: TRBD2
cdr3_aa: CASSSSGSSTEQYF
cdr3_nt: TGTGCCAGCAGCTCCAGCGGGAGCTCCACCGAGCAGTACTTC

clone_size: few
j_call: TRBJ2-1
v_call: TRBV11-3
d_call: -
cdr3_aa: CASSSVVLYNEQFF
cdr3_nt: TGTGCCAGCAGTTCCGTCGTTCTTTACAATGAGCAGTTCTTC

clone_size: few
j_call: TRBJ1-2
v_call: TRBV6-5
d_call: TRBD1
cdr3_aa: CASSQSGQENYGYTF
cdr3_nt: TGTGCCAGCAGTCAATCCGGACAGGAGAACTATGGCTACACCTTC

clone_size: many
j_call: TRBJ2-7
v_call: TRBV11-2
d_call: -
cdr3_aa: CASTAGGSGYEQYF
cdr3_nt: TGTGCCAGCACCGCTGGGGGGTCGGGCTACGAGCAGTACTTC

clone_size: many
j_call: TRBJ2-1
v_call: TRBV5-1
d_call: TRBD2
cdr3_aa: CASSLEGSGRFEQFF
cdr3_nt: TGCGCCAGCAGCTTGGAGGGTAGCGGGAGATTTGAGCAGTTCTTC

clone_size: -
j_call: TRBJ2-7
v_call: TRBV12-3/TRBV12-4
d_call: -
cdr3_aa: CASGRDIGQYF
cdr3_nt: TGTGCCAGCGGGCGGGATATAGGGCAGTACTTC

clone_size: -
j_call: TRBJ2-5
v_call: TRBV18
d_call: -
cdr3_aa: CASSPLGTSSYNEQYF
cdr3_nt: TGTGCCAGCTCACCTTTAGGGACGAGCTCCTACAATGAGCAGTACTTC

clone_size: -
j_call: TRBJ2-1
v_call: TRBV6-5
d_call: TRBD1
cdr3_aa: CASSYRGQVREQFF
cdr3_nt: TGTGCCAGCAGTTACCGGGGACAGGTGCGAGAGCAGTTCTTC

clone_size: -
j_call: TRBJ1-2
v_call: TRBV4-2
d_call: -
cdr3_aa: CASSQDTSSYGYTF
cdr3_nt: TGTGCCAGCAGCCAAGATACGAGCAGCTATGGCTACACCTTC

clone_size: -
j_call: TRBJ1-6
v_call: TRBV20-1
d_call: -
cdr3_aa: CSAKQGDGSPLHF
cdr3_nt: TGCAGTGCTAAGCAGGGAGATGGTTCACCCCTCCACTTT

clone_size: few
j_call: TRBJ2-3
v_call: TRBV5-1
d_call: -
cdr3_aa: CASSLESSGADTQYF
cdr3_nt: TGCGCCAGCAGCTTGGAGTCGTCGGGGGCAGATACGCAGTATTTT

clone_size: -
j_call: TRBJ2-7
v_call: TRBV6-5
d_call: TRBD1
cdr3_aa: CASSDTGTALHEQYF
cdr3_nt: TGTGCCAGCAGTGACACCGGGACAGCACTCCACGAGCAGTACTTC

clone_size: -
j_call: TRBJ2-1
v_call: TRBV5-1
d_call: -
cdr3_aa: CASSPLGQAGTNYNEQFF
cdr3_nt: TGCGCCAGCAGCCCGCTGGGACAAGCCGGGACTAACTACAATGAGCAGTTCTTC

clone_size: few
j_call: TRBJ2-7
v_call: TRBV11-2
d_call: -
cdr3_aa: CASSSVIAGPYEQYF
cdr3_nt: TGTGCCAGCAGCTCAGTTATCGCGGGACCATACGAGCAGTACTTC

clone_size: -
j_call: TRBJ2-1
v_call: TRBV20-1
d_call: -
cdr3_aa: CGASLNNEQFF
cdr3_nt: TGCGGTGCTAGTCTGAACAATGAGCAGTTCTTC

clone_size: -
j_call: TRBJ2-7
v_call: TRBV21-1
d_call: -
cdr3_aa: CASSPPSRYYEQYF
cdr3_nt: TGTGCCAGCAGCCCTCCTAGCAGATACTACGAGCAGTACTTC

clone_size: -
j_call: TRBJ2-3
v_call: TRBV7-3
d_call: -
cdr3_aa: CASSLTENPDTQYF
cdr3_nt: TGTGCCAGCAGCTTAACCGAGAATCCAGATACGCAGTATTTT

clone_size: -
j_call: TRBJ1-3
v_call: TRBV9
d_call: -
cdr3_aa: CASSSSGLGNTIYF
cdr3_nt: TGTGCCAGCAGCTCCTCAGGGTTAGGAAACACCATATATTTT

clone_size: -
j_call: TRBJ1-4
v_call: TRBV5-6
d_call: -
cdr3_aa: CASSQYPGPDNEKLFF
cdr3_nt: TGTGCCAGCAGCCAATATCCGGGACCCGATAATGAAAAACTGTTTTTT

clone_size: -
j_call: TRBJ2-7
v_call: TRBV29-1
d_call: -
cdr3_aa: CSVRNSGTENEQYF
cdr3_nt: TGCAGCGTACGTAATTCGGGAACTGAGAACGAGCAGTACTTC

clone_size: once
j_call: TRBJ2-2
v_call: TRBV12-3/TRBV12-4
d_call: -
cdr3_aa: CASSRQGGTGELFF
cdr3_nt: TGTGCCAGCAGTCGCCAAGGGGGCACCGGGGAGCTGTTTTTT

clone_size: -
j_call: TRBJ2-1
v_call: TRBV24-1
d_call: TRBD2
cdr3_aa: CATSDGTSGIPSGNEQFF
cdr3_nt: TGTGCCACCAGTGACGGGACTAGCGGGATTCCCTCGGGCAATGAGCAGTTCTTC